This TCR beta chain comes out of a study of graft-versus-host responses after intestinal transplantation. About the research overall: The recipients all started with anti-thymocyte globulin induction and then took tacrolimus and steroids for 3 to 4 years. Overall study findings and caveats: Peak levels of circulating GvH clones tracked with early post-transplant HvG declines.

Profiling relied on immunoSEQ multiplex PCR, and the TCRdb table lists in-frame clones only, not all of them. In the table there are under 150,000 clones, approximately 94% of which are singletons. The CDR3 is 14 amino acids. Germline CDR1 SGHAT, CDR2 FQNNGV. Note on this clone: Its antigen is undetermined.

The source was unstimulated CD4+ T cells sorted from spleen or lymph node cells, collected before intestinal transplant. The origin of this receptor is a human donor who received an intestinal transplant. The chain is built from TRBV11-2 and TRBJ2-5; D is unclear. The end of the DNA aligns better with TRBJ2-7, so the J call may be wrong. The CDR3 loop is CASSLDGRTYEQYF. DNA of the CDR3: TGTGCCAGCAGCTTGGATGGACGGACCTACGAGCAGTACTTC.